A selection of T cell receptor beta chains follows, all from one sample in a study of blood T cell repertoires in COVID-19. The method was immunoSEQ multiplex PCR; TCRdb's version includes in-frame clones alone and lacks a portion of them. The data show approximately 400,000 clones, around 86% seen once. Sequenced material: PBMCs or T cells enriched from blood (not recorded which). These receptors came from a woman aged 45-65 years who had recovered from COVID-19. The CDR3 runs from the conserved cysteine through the conserved F or W. D genes are given only for firm matches. Size is stated for part of the rows, as once, few or many counts, or as a class when the clone is expanded.

D gene,J gene,V gene,clone size,CDR3 DNA,CDR3 protein
.,TRBJ2-3,TRBV7-2,.,TGTGCCAGCAGCCCGACTAGGTATCCCACAGATACGCAGTATTTT,CASSPTRYPTDTQYF
.,TRBJ1-5,TRBV6-5,.,TGTGCCAGCAGTTCGGGTCTCTATGGCAATCAGCCCCAGCATTTT,CASSSGLYGNQPQHF
.,TRBJ2-1,TRBV7-2,.,TGTGCCAGCAGCTTACCTTGGACTATAGGAGGGCCCGAGCAGTTCTTC,CASSLPWTIGGPEQFF
TRBD1,TRBJ1-1,TRBV19,.,TGTGCCAGTAGTATTCGGGCAGGGGGCTTGAACACTGAAGCTTTCTTT,CASSIRAGGLNTEAFF
.,TRBJ2-5,TRBV30,.,TGTGCCTGGAGTGTAAAGGGGGAGACCCAGTACTTC,CAWSVKGETQYF
TRBD1,TRBJ1-2,TRBV7-2,few,TGTGCCAGCAGCTCAGGGGGCGGGACAGGGGCCTATGGCTACACCTTC,CASSSGGGTGAYGYTF
TRBD1,TRBJ2-1,TRBV9,.,TGTGCCAGCAGCGTTCTCAACAGGGGCCACAATGAGCAGTTCTTC,CASSVLNRGHNEQFF
.,TRBJ1-2,TRBV11-3,few,TGTGCCAGCGGGACTTCTAACTATGGCTACACCTTC,CASGTSNYGYTF
.,TRBJ1-6,TRBV6-5,.,TGTGCCAGCAGTTACTCGACCGGGAATTCACCCCTCCACTTT,CASSYSTGNSPLHF
TRBD2,TRBJ2-3,TRBV14,.,TGTGCCAGCAGCCCTAGCGGGAGGGAGCCGAATACGCAGTATTTT,CASSPSGREPNTQYF
TRBD1,TRBJ2-3,TRBV6-1,.,TGTGCCAGCAGTGAACAAGGACAGGCTACAGATACGCAGTATTTT,CASSEQGQATDTQYF
TRBD1,TRBJ1-1,TRBV7-9,.,TGTGCCAGCAGCTTAACTCCCGGGACAGGGATCCCTCTCGCTTTCTTT,CASSLTPGTGIPLAFF
.,TRBJ2-3,TRBV4-3,once,TGCGCCAGCAGCCAAGATCGTGAAGGGGCAGATACGCAGTATTTT,CASSQDREGADTQYF
.,TRBJ2-5,TRBV30,.,TGTGCCTGGAGTGTACTGGCTAGCGAGAAAGAGACCCAGTACTTC,CAWSVLASEKETQYF
TRBD1,TRBJ1-1,TRBV6-5,.,TGTGCCAGCACTTTGACAGGGAGCACTGAAGCTTTCTTT,CASTLTGSTEAFF
.,TRBJ1-1,TRBV18,.,TGTGCCAGCTCACCACCCGTCGCCGGTGAAGCTTTCTTT,CASSPPVAGEAFF
TRBD1,TRBJ1-4,TRBV3-1/TRBV3-2,.,TGTGCCAGCAGCCCCAGGGACAGGGCTAATGAAAAACTGTTTTTT,CASSPRDRANEKLFF
TRBD1,TRBJ2-7,TRBV5-4,once,TGTGCCAGCAGCTCCCCAGGGGGTTACGAGCAGTACTTC,CASSSPGGYEQYF
.,TRBJ1-2,TRBV19,.,TGTGCCAGTAAAGGCGGAGGGAACTATGGCTACACCTTC,CASKGGGNYGYTF
.,TRBJ1-1,TRBV4-2,.,TGTGCCAGCAGCCAAGATGGGGGACAGAACACTGAAGCTTTCTTT,CASSQDGGQNTEAFF
.,TRBJ2-7,TRBV6-5,.,TGTGCCAGCAGTCCCGGTTTGTACGAGTCGTCGTACTTC,CASSPGLYESSYF
TRBD1,TRBJ2-1,TRBV7-2,.,TGTGCCAGCAGCTTACAGGGGGCCGTGGGAAATGAGCAGTTCTTC,CASSLQGAVGNEQFF
TRBD2,TRBJ2-7,TRBV27,.,TGTGCCAGCAGCCCGGACGGCCGCGGGGGATACGAGCAGTACTTC,CASSPDGRGGYEQYF
.,TRBJ1-5,TRBV4-1,.,TGCGCCAGCAGCCACGTGGGGTCGGGGGTGCGGGGCAATCAGCCCCAGCATTTT,CASSHVGSGVRGNQPQHF
.,TRBJ1-2,TRBV5-8,once,TGTGCCACCGTACTGACAGGCCTCTATGGCTACACCTTC,CATVLTGLYGYTF
.,TRBJ2-5,TRBV6-6,few,TGTGCCAGCCGGAGGGAGGAGAGGCGGGAGACCCAGTACTTC,CASRREERRETQYF
.,TRBJ2-5,TRBV9,.,TGTGCCAGCAGCGTCGACAGCCACCAAGAGACCCAGTACTTC,CASSVDSHQETQYF
TRBD1,TRBJ1-1,TRBV27,.,TGTGCCAGCAGTTTATCTCTGGACAGGTCTAGGGCTTTCTTT,CASSLSLDRSRAFF
.,TRBJ2-2,TRBV5-8,.,TGTGCCAGCAGCTTGGGATCAGGGGCGAACACCGGGGAGCTGTTTTTT,CASSLGSGANTGELFF
TRBD2,TRBJ2-7,TRBV9,.,TGTGCCAGCAGCGTACAGACTAGCGGGACCTACGAGCAGTACTTC,CASSVQTSGTYEQYF
.,TRBJ1-4,TRBV2,.,TGTGCCAGCAGCGACCCTTGGACGTTCGGGGATGAAAAACTGTTTTTT,CASSDPWTFGDEKLFF
.,TRBJ1-2,TRBV19,.,TGTGCCAGTAGTATAAGACCCAGGGGTCGCAACTATGGCTACACCTTC,CASSIRPRGRNYGYTF